A single sample is the source of the 15 T cell receptor beta chains below, sequenced in a study of blood T cell repertoires in COVID-19. Sequenced by immunoSEQ multiplex PCR; TCRdb stores in-frame clones only, minus some. The table shows a few hundred thousand clones, with approximately 91% occurring only once. Sequenced sample: peripheral blood. These receptors were obtained from a human donor in a cohort sampled during active COVID-19.

The chain recombines TRBV6-5 with TRBJ1-2, with a possible D match to TRBD1 (6 bases). V was clipped by 5 bases and J by 3 bases, with 16 bases between them. Germline CDR1 and CDR2: MNHEY and SVGAGI. The CDR3 runs to 15 residues. The CDR3, as DNA: TGTGCCAGCAGTACTACAGGGATCGGGGACTATGGCTACACCTTC. Protein sequence: CASSTTGIGDYGYTF.

The chain recombines TRBV6-2 or TRBV6-3 with TRBJ2-1, with 8 bases identical to TRBD2. Germline V gene data show CDR1 as MNHEY and CDR2 as SVGEGT. The CDR3 is 14 amino acids. The V and J ends lost 6 bases and 5 bases, in that order; junction bases with no gene match: 6. The CDR3 protein is CASSLKRENNEQFF. CDR3 DNA sequence: TGTGCCAGCAGCCTGAAGCGGGAGAACAATGAGCAGTTCTTC.

The chain couples TRBV18 to TRBJ2-6; 7 positions agree with TRBD1. This CDR3 comprises 19 residues. CDR1 and CDR2 from the germline V gene are KGHSH and LQKENI. Trimming removed 3 bases from V and 0 bases from J; junction bases left unmatched: 11. The CDR3, as DNA: TGTGCCAGCTCACCTAACATCGGACAGGAGGACTCTGGGGCCAACGTCCTGACTTTC. Protein product: CASSPNIGQEDSGANVLTF.

This clone was observed a handful of times. J is TRBJ1-1 and V is TRBV11-1; TRBD1 agrees at 9 bases. Germline V gene sequence: CDR1 SGHAT, CDR2 FQDESV (reference sequence). V lost 1 base, J lost 0 bases, and 3 bases stayed unmatched. The CDR3 loop spans 16 amino acids. CDR3 DNA sequence: TGTGCCAGCAGCTTAGGGGGACAGGGAATGAACACTGAAGCTTTCTTT. Its protein product is CASSLGGQGMNTEAFF.

This clone was recorded at least ten times. This chain joins TRBV4-2 and TRBJ2-5, with 8 bases lining up with TRBD2. CDR3 length: 15 residues. The germline V gene has CDR1 LGHNA and CDR2 YNFKEQ. Trimming at V came to 0 bases and at J to 1 base, leaving 1 base not matched to a gene. CDR3 region: CASSQDREGQETQYF. Written as DNA, the CDR3 is TGTGCCAGCAGCCAAGATCGGGAGGGCCAAGAGACCCAGTACTTC.

In DNA, the CDR3 is TGTGCCACCAGCAGACATTCAGGAGCGGCCTCCACAGATACGCAGTATTTT. It translates to CATSRHSGAASTDTQYF. J is TRBJ2-3 and V is TRBV15; a weak D match, TRBD2 (5 bases). CDR1 and CDR2 (germline): LNHNV, YYDKDF (reference sequence). The CDR3 runs 17 residues. V was clipped by 2 bases and J by 2 bases, with 17 bases between them.

The chain uses TRBV28 and TRBJ1-5; 8 nucleotides line up with TRBD1. Germline CDR1 MDHEN, CDR2 SYDVKM. J lost 7 bases, V lost 3 bases, and 8 bases had no gene match. The CDR3 is 15 amino acids. Here the CDR3 reads CASSFLGQVTQPQHF. The DNA of the CDR3 is TGTGCCAGCAGTTTTTTGGGACAGGTCACCCAGCCCCAGCATTTT.

The rearrangement links TRBV21-1 to TRBJ1-1; TRBD1 is the table's D call, not checked against the DNA. TRBV21-1 is shown as a pseudogene. The CDR3 runs to 12 residues. Written as DNA, the CDR3 is TGTGCCAGCAGCAGACAGCGTCCGGTCGCTTTCTTT. It codes for CASSRQRPVAFF.

V is TRBV13 and J is TRBJ2-5, with D perhaps assigned TRBD1 or TRBD2 (7 bases each). V lost 4 bases and J lost 0, with 12 bases in between. Germline V gene lookup returns CDR1 PRHDT and CDR2 FYEKMQ (reference sequence). The CDR3 totals 15 residues. CDR3 in amino acids: CASSSGGANQETQYF. The CDR3 bases are TGTGCCAGCAGCTCAGGGGGGGCAAACCAAGAGACCCAGTACTTC.

The chain has TRBV24-1 and TRBJ2-3, with 10 bases fitting TRBD1. Germline assignment: CDR1 KGHDR and CDR2 SFDVKD. V lost 4 bases, J lost 0 bases, and 9 bases stayed unmatched. The length of the CDR3 is 18 residues. The CDR3 region is CATSEGGQGFLSTDTQYF. In DNA, the CDR3 is TGTGCCACCAGTGAGGGGGGACAGGGGTTTTTAAGCACAGATACGCAGTATTTT.

The chain links TRBV9 to TRBJ2-5, with TRBD2 as a possible D gene (5 bases). Germline assignment: CDR1 SGDLS and CDR2 YYNGEE. This CDR3 region has 14 residues. Trimming took off 0 bases at V and 4 bases at J, with 10 bases between the two ends. CDR3 residues: CASSVDPSGETQYF. In DNA, the CDR3 is TGTGCCAGCAGCGTAGACCCCAGCGGAGAGACCCAGTACTTC.

The chain has TRBV28 and TRBJ1-2; D gene uncertain. Trimming removed 7 bases from V and 3 bases from J, with 9 bases in between. The V gene's germline CDR1 is MDHEN and CDR2 SYDVKM. This CDR3 is 12 amino acids long. CDR3 protein: CASKRAHYGYTF. Written as DNA, the CDR3 is TGTGCCAGCAAGAGGGCCCACTATGGCTACACCTTC.

V usage is TRBV7-8 and J usage is TRBJ1-5; tentative D call: TRBD1 (5 bases). The V end was cut by 5 bases, the J end by 2 bases, with 7 bases between. The germline V gene has CDR1 SGHVS and CDR2 FQNEAQ. The CDR3 runs 13 residues. The CDR3 protein is CASSPGGNQPQHF. The DNA for the CDR3 is TGTGCCAGCAGCCCGGGGGGCAATCAGCCCCAGCATTTT.

This clone was observed once. The V and J genes are TRBV29-1 and TRBJ2-7, with D maybe TRBD1 (5 bases). V was clipped by 6 bases and J by 0 bases, with 12 bases between them. The CDR3 has 13 residues. The germline V gene has CDR1 SQVTM and CDR2 ANQGSEA. The CDR3 DNA reads TGCAGCGTAGCCCTGACAGACTCCTACGAGCAGTACTTC. It encodes CSVALTDSYEQYF.

CDR3 region: CASILKGAEETQYF. In DNA, the CDR3 is TGTGCCAGCATCCTAAAGGGGGCGGAAGAGACCCAGTACTTC. The chain uses TRBV3-1 (or the pseudogene TRBV3-2) and TRBJ2-5, with 7 positions matching TRBD1. V trimming: 7 bases; J trimming: 3 bases; junction bases outside the gene matches: 8. This CDR3 is built from 14 residues. From germline, CDR1 is LGHDT and CDR2 YNNKEL (reference sequence).